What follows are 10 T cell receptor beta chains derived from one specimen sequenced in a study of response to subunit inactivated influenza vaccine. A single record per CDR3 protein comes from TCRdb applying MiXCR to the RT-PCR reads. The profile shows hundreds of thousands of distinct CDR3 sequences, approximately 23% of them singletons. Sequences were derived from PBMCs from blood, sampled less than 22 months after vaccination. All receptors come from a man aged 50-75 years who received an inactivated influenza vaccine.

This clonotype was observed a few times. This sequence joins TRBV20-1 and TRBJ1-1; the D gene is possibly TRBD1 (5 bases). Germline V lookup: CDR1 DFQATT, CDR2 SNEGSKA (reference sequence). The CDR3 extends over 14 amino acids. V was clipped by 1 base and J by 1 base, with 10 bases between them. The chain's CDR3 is CSARAGGGNTEAFF. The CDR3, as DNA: TGCAGTGCTAGAGCCGGGGGGGGGAACACTGAAGCTTTCTTT.

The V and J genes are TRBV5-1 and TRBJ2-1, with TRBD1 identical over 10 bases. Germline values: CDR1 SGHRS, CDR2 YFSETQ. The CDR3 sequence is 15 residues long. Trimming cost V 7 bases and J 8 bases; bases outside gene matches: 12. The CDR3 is CASWEGTGVMDEQFF. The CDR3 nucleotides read TGCGCCAGCTGGGAGGGGACAGGGGTTATGGATGAGCAGTTCTTC.

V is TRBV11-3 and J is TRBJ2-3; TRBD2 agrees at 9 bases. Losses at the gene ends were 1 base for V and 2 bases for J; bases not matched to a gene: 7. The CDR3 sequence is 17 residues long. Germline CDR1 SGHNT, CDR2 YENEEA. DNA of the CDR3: TGTGCCAGCAGCTTAGGCCGGACTAGCGAAATCACAGATACGCAGTATTTT. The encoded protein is CASSLGRTSEITDTQYF. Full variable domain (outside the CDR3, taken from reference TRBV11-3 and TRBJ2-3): EAGVVQSPRYKIIEKKQPVAFWCNPISGHNTLYWYLQNLGQGPELLIRYENEEAVDDSQLPKDRFSAERLKGVDSTLKIQPAELGDSAVYLCASSLGRTSEITDTQYFGPGTRLTVL.

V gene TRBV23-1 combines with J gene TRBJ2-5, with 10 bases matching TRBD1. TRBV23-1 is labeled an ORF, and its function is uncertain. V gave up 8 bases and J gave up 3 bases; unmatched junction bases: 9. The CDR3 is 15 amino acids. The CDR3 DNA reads TGCGCCAGCCCAACTGGGGACAGGGGAAAAGAGACCCAGTACTTC. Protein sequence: CASPTGDRGKETQYF.

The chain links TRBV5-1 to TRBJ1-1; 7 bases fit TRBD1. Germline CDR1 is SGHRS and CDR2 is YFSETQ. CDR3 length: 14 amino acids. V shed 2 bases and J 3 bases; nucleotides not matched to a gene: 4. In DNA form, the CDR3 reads TGCGCCAGCAGCTTTAACACAGGGGACACTGAAGCTTTCTTT. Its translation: CASSFNTGDTEAFF.

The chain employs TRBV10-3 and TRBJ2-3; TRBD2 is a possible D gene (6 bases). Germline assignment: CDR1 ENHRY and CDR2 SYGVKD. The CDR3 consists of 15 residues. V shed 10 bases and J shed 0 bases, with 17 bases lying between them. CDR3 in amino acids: CATAGGSPSTDTQYF. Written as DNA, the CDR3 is TGTGCCACCGCCGGAGGGAGTCCTAGCACAGATACGCAGTATTTT.

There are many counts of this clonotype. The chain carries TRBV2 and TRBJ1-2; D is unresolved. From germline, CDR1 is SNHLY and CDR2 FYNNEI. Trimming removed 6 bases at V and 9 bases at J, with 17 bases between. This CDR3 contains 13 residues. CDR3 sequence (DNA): TGTGCCAGCAGCGGCGATTCTACTTCGAGCTACACCTTC. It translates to CASSGDSTSSYTF.

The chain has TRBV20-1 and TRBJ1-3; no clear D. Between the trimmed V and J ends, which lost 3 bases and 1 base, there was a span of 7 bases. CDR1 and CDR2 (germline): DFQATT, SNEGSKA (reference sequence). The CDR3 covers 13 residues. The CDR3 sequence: CSASRVSGNTIYF. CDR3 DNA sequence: TGCAGTGCTAGTCGGGTGTCTGGAAACACCATATATTTT.

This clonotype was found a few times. The CDR3 region is CSVIDRQRYEQYF. DNA for the CDR3: TGCAGCGTTATCGACAGGCAACGGTACGAGCAGTACTTC. The chain is built from TRBV29-1 and TRBJ2-7, with D possibly matching TRBD1 (6 bases). Germline CDR1 SQVTM, CDR2 ANQGSEA. This CDR3 has 13 residues. Between the trimmed V and J ends, which lost 5 bases and 4 bases, there was a span of 15 bases.

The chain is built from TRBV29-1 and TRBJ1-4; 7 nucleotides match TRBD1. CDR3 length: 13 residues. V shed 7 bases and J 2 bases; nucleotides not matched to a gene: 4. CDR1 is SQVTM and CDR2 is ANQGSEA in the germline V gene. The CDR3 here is CSASTGTNEKLFF. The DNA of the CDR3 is TGCAGCGCCTCGACAGGGACTAATGAAAAACTGTTTTTT.